The sequence of this TCR beta chain was determined in a study of glioma-infiltrating T cells. General observations from the study: Non-neoplastic patients had below-expected tissue-blood divergence, while all gliomas exceeded expectation. Very few CDR3 sequences were shared between tissue and blood.

Germline loops: CDR1 SGHVS, CDR2 FNYEAQ. The CDR3 loop spans 18 amino acids. V was clipped by 10 bases and J by 1 base, with 27 bases between them. TCR alpha and beta CDR3 regions were amplified from RNA using iRepertoire nested multiplex PCR. For one-step reverse transcription and amplification, roughly 100-400 ng of tissue mRNA or PBMC total RNA was used. TCRdb called the multiplex PCR reads again in MiXCR, with one record for every CDR3 protein. In the table there are more than 95,000 distinct CDR3 sequences, about 23% of which are singletons. This clonotype occurred once. Its antigen remains unidentified.

What was sequenced was glioma tissue, nonneoplastic brain tissue, or PBMCs (not recorded which). This clonotype originated in a human donor with low-grade glioma or glioblastoma, undergoing nonglioma brain surgery, or in good health (not recorded which). The chain has TRBV7-6 and TRBJ2-3; maybe TRBD2 (6 bases). The CDR3 protein is CATFPTLGRDFCTDTQYF. The CDR3 nucleotides read TGTGCCACTTTCCCTACATTGGGAAGGGACTTCTGCACAGATACGCAGTATTTT.